Below, 26 T cell receptor beta chains from the same sample are listed, as sequenced in a study of T cell repertoires in cytomegalovirus infection. TCRdb processed the reads anew with MiXCR; each CDR3 protein has one entry. The profile covers more than 400,000 distinct CDR3 sequences, with 26% appearing a single time and less than 15% taken by the ten largest. The sequencing sample was made of PBMCs. Every receptor here comes from a human donor in good health (CMV status not recorded). Some clones in this sample may be carry-over from other donors' samples.

The chain employs TRBV4-2 and TRBJ2-1, with 15 bases aligning to TRBD2. Germline trimming cut 3 bases from V and 0 bases from J; bases unmatched to any gene: 3. The CDR3 has 18 amino acids. Per the germline V gene, CDR1 is LGHNA and CDR2 is YNFKEQ. In DNA form, the CDR3 reads TGTGCCAGCAGCCACGGACTAGCGGGAGGGAGCTCCTACAATGAGCAGTTCTTC. Its translation is CASSHGLAGGSSYNEQFF.

A word on this clonotype: One junction end disagrees with the germline gene, perhaps due to a read error. This chain joins TRBV6-6 and TRBJ2-4, with 7 bases matching TRBD2. The germline V gene encodes CDR1 MNHNY and CDR2 SVGAGI (reference sequence). This CDR3 has 12 amino acids. The CDR3 protein is CASSPEAGEPNF. The DNA for the CDR3 is TGTGCCAGCAGCCCAGAGGCGGGAGAGCCGAACTTC.

A word on this clonotype: A read error may be the cause here, since a much bigger clone is one base away. The genes are TRBV7-8 and TRBJ1-1; D remains ambiguous. The germline CDR1 and CDR2 sequences are SGHVS and FQNEAQ. The CDR3 loop spans 15 amino acids. The CDR3 DNA sequence: TGTGCCTGCAGCTTAGCGAACGCCTTAAACACTGAAGCTTTCTTT. Translating it yields CACSLANALNTEAFF.

The chain employs TRBV6-5 and TRBJ2-5; 10 bases map to TRBD1. V lost 6 bases to trimming and J lost 4 bases; unmatched junction nucleotides: 17. This CDR3 contains 18 residues. The germline gives CDR1 MNHEY, CDR2 SVGAGI. CDR3 sequence: CASRRTSATGGLGETQYF. In DNA, the CDR3 is TGTGCCAGCAGACGTACAAGCGCGACAGGGGGCCTGGGAGAGACCCAGTACTTC.

The chain uses TRBV6-2 or TRBV6-3 and TRBJ1-5; TRBD1 matches 8 bases. The CDR3 has 15 residues. Germline-derived CDR1 and CDR2 are MNHEY and SVGEGT. V was pared by 6 bases and J by 3 bases, with 7 bases of the junction left unmatched. The CDR3 DNA sequence: TGTGCCAGCAGCCGCCGACAGGGGTACAATCAGCCCCAGCATTTT. Protein product: CASSRRQGYNQPQHF.

The V gene is TRBV7-9, the J gene TRBJ2-3, with 11 bases matching TRBD2. J was trimmed by 3 bases and V by 4 bases; bases with no gene match: 9. The CDR3 loop spans 17 amino acids. CDR1 and CDR2 (germline): SEHNR, FQNEAQ (reference sequence). CDR3 residues: CASSSWTSGPETDTQYF. The CDR3 DNA follows: TGTGCCAGCAGCTCTTGGACTAGCGGGCCCGAGACAGATACGCAGTATTTT.

The chain has TRBV20-1 and TRBJ1-5; D is perhaps TRBD1 (5 bases). Trimming removed 5 bases at V and 2 bases at J, with 16 bases between. Germline CDR1 is DFQATT and CDR2 is SNEGSKA (reference sequence). The CDR3 has 15 amino acids. CDR3 in amino acids: CSAPRGKQGNQPQHF. The DNA for the CDR3 is TGCAGTGCTCCGAGGGGAAAACAGGGCAATCAGCCCCAGCATTTT.

The chain carries TRBV6-6 and TRBJ2-2; D is perhaps TRBD1 or TRBD2 (5 bases each). Trimming took 2 bases from V and 6 from J, leaving 25 bases between them. Germline assignment: CDR1 MNHNY and CDR2 SVGAGI (reference sequence). The CDR3 consists of 19 residues. Here the CDR3 DNA reads TGTGCCAGCAGTTACCCGGGACCGACTATCGGTTTGGGAGCCGGGGAGCTGTTTTTT. As protein: CASSYPGPTIGLGAGELFF.

The V call is TRBV7-9, the J call TRBJ2-3; D possibly corresponds to TRBD1 (6 bases). CDR3 size: 18 residues. CDR1 is SEHNR and CDR2 is FQNEAQ in the germline V gene (reference sequence). V lost 1 base and J 1 base, leaving 18 bases between the germline ends. This CDR3 reads CASSLEGGTGRGTDTQYF. The CDR3 DNA sequence: TGTGCCAGCAGCTTAGAAGGGGGAACAGGGCGAGGCACAGATACGCAGTATTTT. Supplemented by reference TRBV7-9 and TRBJ2-3, the full variable domain reads DTGVSQNPRHKITKRGQNVTFRCDPISEHNRLYWYRQTLGQGPEFLTYFQNEAQLEKSRLLSDRFSAERPKGSFSTLEIQRTEQGDSAMYLCASSLEGGTGRGTDTQYFGPGTRLTVL.

This clonotype occurred once. One end of the junction fails to match germline, which may point to a read error. The chain couples TRBV5-6 to TRBJ2-3, with 9 bases lining up with TRBD2. The germline V gene encodes CDR1 SGHDT and CDR2 YYEEEE. CDR3 length: 15 amino acids. The CDR3 DNA reads as TGTGTCAGCATCCAGGAGCGGGAGGGCACAGATACGCAGTATTTT. Translated, it gives CVSIQEREGTDTQYF.

The V and J genes are TRBV20-1 and TRBJ2-7; 9 bases line up with TRBD1. The V segment lost 3 bases and the J segment 2 bases; nucleotides outside the gene matches: 5. This CDR3 region has 14 residues. Germline CDR1 reads DFQATT; CDR2 reads SNEGSKA (reference sequence). CDR3 amino acids: CSASTGGLAYEQYF. The CDR3 DNA reads as TGCAGTGCTAGCACAGGGGGCCTCGCCTACGAGCAGTACTTC.

This chain joins TRBV20-1 and TRBJ1-2; D uncertain. The V end was cut by 7 bases, the J end by 4 bases, with 19 bases between. There are 14 residues in the CDR3. The germline V gene has CDR1 DFQATT and CDR2 SNEGSKA (reference sequence). CDR3 sequence reads: CSGTPPGRVYGYTF. The CDR3 coding sequence is TGCAGTGGCACCCCACCGGGTCGGGTCTATGGCTACACCTTC.

This clonotype has ten or more counts. The rearrangement joins TRBV7-2 to TRBJ2-1; maybe TRBD2 (6 bases). The germline gives CDR1 SGHTA, CDR2 FQGNSA. V lost 5 bases to trimming and J lost 9 bases, with 11 bases between them. This CDR3 comprises 12 residues. The CDR3 sequence is CASSLTGGEQFF. The CDR3 DNA sequence: TGTGCCAGCAGCCTAACCGGGGGTGAGCAGTTCTTC.

This clonotype occurred many times. This chain connects TRBV29-1 to TRBJ1-1, with 7 nucleotides matching TRBD1. The CDR3 has 13 amino acids. CDR1 is SQVTM and CDR2 is ANQGSEA in the germline V gene. Trimming took 3 bases from V and 6 from J; bases not matched to a gene: 7. DNA for the CDR3: TGCAGCGTTGACCGAGGGGGCTTCGCTGAAGCTTTCTTT. Its protein product is CSVDRGGFAEAFF.

This clonotype occurred a few times. This sequence joins TRBV30 and TRBJ2-6, with 7 bases fitting TRBD1. The J segment lost 0 bases and the V segment lost 4 bases, leaving 6 bases of the junction unmatched. From germline, CDR1 is GTSNPN and CDR2 SVGIG (reference sequence). This CDR3 contains 16 residues. The CDR3 here is CAWNPGGVSGANVLTF. The CDR3, as DNA: TGTGCCTGGAATCCAGGGGGTGTCTCTGGGGCCAACGTCCTGACTTTC.

In this sample, this clonotype turned up a few times. The chain recombines TRBV28 with TRBJ1-1; 9 bases fit TRBD1. Germline CDR1 MDHEN, CDR2 SYDVKM. The CDR3 sequence is 17 residues long. With V trimmed by 8 bases and J by 0 bases, 13 bases remained unmatched. CDR3: CASLQGAGLYVNTEAFF. The CDR3 DNA reads TGTGCCAGCCTACAGGGGGCCGGCCTCTATGTGAACACTGAAGCTTTCTTT.

The chain joins TRBV29-1 to TRBJ1-2, with a tentative D call TRBD1 (5 bases). Germline values: CDR1 SQVTM, CDR2 ANQGSEA. The CDR3 loop spans 11 amino acids. Between the trimmed V and J ends, which lost 4 bases and 8 bases, there was a span of 11 bases. In nucleotides, the CDR3 is TGCAGCGTTGGTGGTGGGGCAGGCTACACCTTC. It is translated as CSVGGGAGYTF.

This clonotype was seen repeatedly, ten times or more. This rearrangement joins TRBV7-2 to TRBJ1-1; 7 nucleotides agree with TRBD1. Germline V CDR1 and CDR2: SGHTA, FQGNSA. The CDR3 consists of 15 residues. J gave up 1 base and V 4 bases, and 6 bases lay outside the gene matches. This CDR3 is CASSSPGTENTEAFF. In DNA form, the CDR3 reads TGTGCCAGCAGCTCCCCCGGGACAGAGAACACTGAAGCTTTCTTT.

This clonotype was observed many times. This rearrangement joins TRBV7-2 to TRBJ1-1; D is unresolved. CDR1 is SGHTA, CDR2 FQGNSA, per germline. Deletions cut 0 bases from V and 7 bases from J, with 9 bases between. The CDR3 is made up of 13 amino acids. The CDR3 DNA is TGTGCCAGCAGCTTAGCGCGGAGGGATGAAGCTTTCTTT. It codes for CASSLARRDEAFF.

This clonotype was seen only a few times. This chain uses TRBV11-2 with TRBJ2-1; TRBD2 agrees at 12 bases. The CDR3 consists of 16 residues. The ends lost 3 bases at V and 5 bases at J; junction bases unmatched: 5. The germline V gene has CDR1 SGHAT and CDR2 FQNNGV. Written as DNA, the CDR3 is TGTGCCAGCAGCTTGGAGGGACTAGCGGGCAACAATGAGCAGTTCTTC. As protein: CASSLEGLAGNNEQFF.

The genes are TRBV24-1 and TRBJ1-1; 7 positions agree with TRBD1. Germline CDR1 and CDR2: KGHDR and SFDVKD. This CDR3 comprises 13 residues. V lost 3 bases and J lost 5; bases outside the gene matches: 2. DNA for the CDR3: TGTGCCACCAGTGATCGGGGACAGACTGAAGCTTTCTTT. It translates to CATSDRGQTEAFF.

The V gene is TRBV6-2 or TRBV6-3, the J gene TRBJ1-2; D not resolved. The CDR3 length is 13 residues. V lost 4 bases and J lost 6, with 12 bases in between. The V gene's germline CDR1 is MNHEY and CDR2 SVGEGT. The DNA for the CDR3 is TGTGCCAGCAGTTTCACTTTCAGGAATGGCTACACCTTC. Residues: CASSFTFRNGYTF.

This clonotype turned up a few times. The chain has TRBV7-9 and TRBJ1-1; D call uncertain. Germline V lookup: CDR1 SEHNR, CDR2 FQNEAQ (reference sequence). The CDR3 extends over 14 amino acids. Trimming stripped 3 bases from V and 1 base from J, with 9 bases between. CDR3 region: CASSFGRWNTEAFF. The CDR3 region has the DNA TGTGCCAGCAGCTTCGGACGGTGGAACACTGAAGCTTTCTTT.

The chain uses TRBV7-6 and TRBJ2-1; possible D gene TRBD2, 6 bases. This CDR3 contains 13 residues. With 5 bases removed from V and 8 bases from J, the gap between germline ends came to 13 bases. Germline V gives CDR1 SGHVS, CDR2 FNYEAQ. The CDR3 protein is CASSKRGEDEQFF. DNA for the CDR3: TGTGCCAGCAGCAAACGAGGGGAGGATGAGCAGTTCTTC.

The table lists this clonotype with a few counts. The chain joins TRBV6-2 or TRBV6-3 to TRBJ1-1, with 8 bases matching TRBD1. Germline V lookup: CDR1 MNHEY, CDR2 SVGEGT. Unmatched junction bases numbered 4, after V lost 2 bases and J lost 5 bases. This CDR3 comprises 14 residues. The CDR3 here is CASSYAHRGTEAFF. As DNA, the CDR3 is TGTGCCAGCAGTTACGCGCACAGGGGGACTGAAGCTTTCTTT.

In its sample, this clonotype was seen a few times. The rearrangement uses TRBV29-1 and TRBJ2-1; 11 bases are a match to TRBD2. Looked up from germline, CDR1 is SQVTM and CDR2 is ANQGSEA. V was clipped by 6 bases and J by 8 bases; unmatched bases: 21. This CDR3 has 18 amino acids. CDR3 protein: CSVLPGQKTSGIPYEQFF. The CDR3 DNA sequence: TGCAGCGTCCTTCCGGGACAGAAGACTAGCGGGATCCCCTATGAGCAGTTCTTC.